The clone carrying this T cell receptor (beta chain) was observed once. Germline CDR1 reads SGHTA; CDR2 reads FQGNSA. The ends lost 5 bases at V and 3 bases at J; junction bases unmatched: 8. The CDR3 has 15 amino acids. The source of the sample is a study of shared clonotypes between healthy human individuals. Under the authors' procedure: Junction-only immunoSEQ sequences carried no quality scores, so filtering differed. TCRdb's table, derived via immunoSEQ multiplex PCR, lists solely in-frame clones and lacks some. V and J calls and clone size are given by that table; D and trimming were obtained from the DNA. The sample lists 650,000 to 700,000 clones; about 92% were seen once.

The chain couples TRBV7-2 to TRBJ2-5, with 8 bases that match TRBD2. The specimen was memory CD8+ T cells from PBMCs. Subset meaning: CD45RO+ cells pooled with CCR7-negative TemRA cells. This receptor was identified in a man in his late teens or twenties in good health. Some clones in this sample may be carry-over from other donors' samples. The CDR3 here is CASSGHKGLEETQYF. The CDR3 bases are TGTGCCAGCAGCGGACATAAGGGACTAGAAGAGACCCAGTACTTC.